What follows describes a single TCR beta chain. This clone was seen more than once but under ten times. Its antigen has not been determined. Per-base qualities were not stored, and no clone one base away is much larger. The library was generated by the immunoSEQ multiplex PCR assay. A mixture of 60 forward primers for TCR Vbeta segments and 13 reverse primers for TCR Jbeta segments was used in the multiplex PCR. The CDR3 region of rearranged TCR beta genes was amplified from genomic DNA with a multiplex PCR assay. The amplified TCR beta libraries were sequenced on the Illumina HiSeq System as 87-base-pair reads. On the study's bioinformatics: Across the 500 to 750 repertoires, a later analysis counted 78 million or so unique TCR beta chains, approximately 12 million of which were shared by at least two donors. To remove PCR and sequencing errors, raw reads were error-corrected and collapsed into unique sequences using a nearest-neighbor algorithm that merged closely related sequences. To assign V, D and J gene segments, CDR3 sequences were aligned to IMGT reference sequences. For a sequence to be retained, a match of at least six nucleotides was required to both a V gene segment and a J gene segment. Rearrangements were called productive when the CDR3 lacked stop codons and stayed in frame with V and J; all others were non-productive. CDR3 was defined by IMGT convention, running from the second conserved V-encoded cysteine to the conserved J-encoded phenylalanine. The earlier analysis of roughly 590 of the donors excluded sequences that lacked an unambiguous match to a single V gene segment. An earlier analysis of several hundred of the donors called V segments functional above 56.7% productive rearrangements and segregating when the between-donor standard deviation exceeded 5%. A statistical classification framework was developed to diagnose cytomegalovirus status using the catalog of TCR beta chain sequences. A later analysis assigned V and J genes by comparing TCR nucleotide sequences with IMGT/GENE-DB human TR gene sequences. A later analysis assigned CDR3 sequences and most-parsimonious VDJ recombination scenarios with the TCRdist pipeline. In a later analysis, each TCR beta chain was defined by its CDR3 amino acid sequence together with its V-gene family, and reads without a unique V-gene family were excluded. To address suspected cross-contamination and a sequencing artifact, a later analysis removed 592 highly shared, low-generation-probability nucleotide sequences. A later analysis calculated a clonal expansion index for each public chain from normalized within-repertoire ranks of inferred template counts. In a later analysis, generation probabilities were computed with a VDJ recombination model fitted to out-of-frame rearrangements, and the resulting probabilities were checked against IGoR. Hypergeometric tests were used in a later analysis to score TCR-TCR, TCR-HLA and TCR-CMV co-occurrence, with a repertoire-size bias correction applied to the TCR pairs. False discovery rates were estimated in a later analysis by permuting HLA or CMV assignments 20 times. In a later analysis, co-occurring TCRs were grouped with DBSCAN, and TCRdist sequence similarity was added when clustering was performed within HLA-allele-positive subsets. Co-occurrence clustering excluded repertoires with fewer than 30,000 or more than 120,000 public chains, plus five with anomalous nucleotide sharing. TCRdb mirrors the immuneACCESS table, restricted to in-frame sequences. Some clones are absent from its copies; in checked studies, under half trace to an unresolved V gene, and the reason for the others is unknown. That table furnishes V, J and clone size, whereas the DNA furnished D and trimming. The sample table holds 200,000 or so clones, of which about 90% were seen once. Of the sample, about 0.23% is held by the ten largest clones.

The data stem from a study of cytomegalovirus exposure and HLA in healthy donors (dated by TCRdb to about 2017). Some background on the complete study: According to an earlier analysis of 587 of the donors, 150 million to 200 million T cells yielded 117 million unique TCR beta sequences and more than 250 Gb of sequence data. The study was designed to test whether signatures of past pathogen exposure could be identified by cataloging public T cell receptors. About 310 gigabases of sequencing data and 70 million to 100 million unique TCR sequences were included in an early release covering over 600 HLA-typed donors. Every discovery cohort repertoire had been produced on one sequencing platform. Because of strong linkage in the cohort, 4 to 6 DR-DQ haplotypes were treated as single units for association and clustering. Among some 400 genotyped donors of the cohort, an average of around 240,000 unique TCR beta nucleotide sequences were sequenced per donor, roughly a sixth of them non-productive. A later analysis re-examined previously published TCR beta repertoires from about 670 donors and added high-resolution HLA genotyping to investigate patterns of TCR occurrence. The genetic ancestry cluster associated with self-reported Caucasian donors included around 76% of the roughly 360 genotyped donors. Besides the first cohort of around 700 subjects, a separate validation cohort made up of 120 different subjects was used. Donor age, sex, ethnicity and CMV serostatus were compiled alongside the repertoire data. The later analysis used no new phenotypic data to find candidate immune exposures, relying instead on TCR beta sequences and their occurrence across donors. Both class I and class II loci were covered by HLA typing, at four-digit resolution. A later genetic analysis used genome-wide SNP genotypes for 398 of the 666 donors, treating that subset as a discovery cohort. Typing coverage differed by locus: A, B, C, DRB1 and DQB1 were typed in roughly 629-630 donors, DQA1 in about 510, DPA1 in 606, and DPB1 in approximately 450. The T cell repertoires of some 700 subjects were profiled by immunosequencing and related to cytomegalovirus serostatus. To predict cytomegalovirus infection status, the study brought together high-throughput TCR immunosequencing, statistical association of individual TCRs with disease status, and machine learning. An earlier analysis of 587 of the donors used high-throughput TCR beta sequencing to judge whether each TCR beta V gene segment behaved as functional or pseudogenic. General conclusions and limits of the study: A further reported finding was that TCR beta sequences accurately predicted the HLA-A and HLA-B alleles for most subjects in the first cohort. In the study, approximately 160 TCR beta chains were listed as associated with cytomegalovirus. It was suggested by the authors that the approach could potentially be generalized to other disease states and immunological phenotypes. In an earlier analysis of some 550 of the donors, most TCR beta V segments were observed in productive rearrangements about 87% or about 30% of the time, broadly matching IMGT annotations. A later genetic analysis reported fewer N-insertions in productive TCRs among donors in an Asian-associated ancestry cluster than the roughly 700-donor mean. A cluster of highly shared sequence variants was judged likely to represent a technical artifact of the sequencing pipeline. Most TCR sequences were seen in very few donors, while some public TCRs were found in many individuals. In a later analysis, several top co-occurrence clusters were reported to appear linked to parvovirus B19, influenza, CMV and Epstein-Barr virus. Because counts were too low, roughly 17 rarely observed V segments, including chromosome 9 orphons, were left out of the earlier analysis of roughly 600 of the donors. A later analysis found that most CMV-associated TCR beta chains appeared HLA-restricted, with HLA associations seemingly driven largely by CMV exposure. In this cohort, only TCR beta chains were sequenced, and detectable features were limited by the absence of alpha or paired-chain data. A later genetic analysis associated a missense DCLRE1C variant with V-gene and J-gene trimming of TCR beta chains, and an independent cohort replicated the association. A later analysis found that TCR association rates varied across HLA loci, with DRB1 alleles showing the most associated TCRs and HLA-C alleles the fewest. Compared with equally common non-associated chains, HLA-associated TCR beta chains in a later analysis were more clonally expanded and had lower generation probabilities. Assigning TCR associations to individual alleles was difficult when HLA alleles, especially DR and DQ, strongly co-occurred. Sequencing depth was assumed to be roughly uniform across donors in the presence/absence analyses, though that assumption may not hold. The only immune exposure information available for the cohort was CMV serostatus. Because HLA typing was unavailable for some donors at each locus, only the typed subset was used in association tests. In vitro tests confirmed that a few of the cytomegalovirus-associated TCR beta chains recognize cytomegalovirus antigens. Correlated functional status among segregating V segments might reflect linkage disequilibrium, but an unknown experimental factor could not be ruled out. In a later analysis, 16,951 TCR beta sequences were associated with specific HLA alleles at a false discovery rate of 0.05. In both the original and validation cohorts, the classifier was reported to diagnose cytomegalovirus status with high specificity and sensitivity.

The cohort consisted of 666 healthy bone marrow donors. All cohort members were sampled while nominally healthy, although unrecorded immune exposures were likely present. The donor tested CMV seronegative, placing the donor among the 350 to 400 seronegative members of the cohort. A peripheral blood sample was collected from each donor, and TCR beta sequencing was performed on peripheral blood mononuclear cells. The Qiagen DNeasy Blood Extraction Kit was used to extract genomic DNA from the blood cell samples. This TCR came from a girl under three years old in good health and CMV-seronegative. Material for sequencing was PBMCs.

The CDR3 region: CASSRSTSPGELFF. At the DNA level, the sequence is TGTGCCAGCAGCCGATCGACTAGCCCCGGGGAGCTGTTTTTT. The chain employs TRBV4-2 and TRBJ2-2; a stretch of 7 junction bases matches TRBD2. For CDR1 and CDR2, the germline V gene lists LGHNA and YNFKEQ. The CDR3 measures 14 amino acids from cysteine to phenylalanine. The DNA shown is the 42-base CDR3, in frame from base 1. V is cut back by 4 bases and J by 6 bases, with 5 bases in the junction unmatched.